What follows describes a single T cell receptor beta chain. Its antigen is unidentified. This sample is drawn from a study of graft-versus-host responses after intestinal transplantation. For the study at large: Recipients received multivisceral, liver-intestinal, or isolated intestinal transplants. General study results and limits: HvG clone declines early post-transplant were associated with peak circulating GvH levels. Detected in recipient marrow were GvH clones, some of which were first observed in ileum or blood.

This table comes from immunoSEQ multiplex PCR, and its TCRdb copy is limited to in-frame clones, with some not included. Counted here are approximately 25,000 clones, 85% to 95% occurring once; the ten biggest clones make up less than 0.55%. Germline V gene data show CDR1 as WSHSY and CDR2 as SAAADI. The CDR3 sequence is 15 residues long. The V gene end was trimmed by 0 bases and the J gene end by 2 bases; junction bases not matched to a gene: 3. Here the sequenced sample was PBMCs, taken 18 days after transplant. The receptor was isolated from a human patient who received an intestinal transplant, so some T cells may come from the graft donor. V usage is TRBV10-2 and J usage is TRBJ2-5, with 7 positions matching TRBD2. The CDR3 here is CASSESVGGQETQYF. The CDR3 bases are TGCGCCAGCAGTGAGTCTGTGGGAGGGCAAGAGACCCAGTACTTC.